These 14 T cell receptor beta chains were all obtained from the same sample, sequenced in a study of vaccination effects on CD4 cells after COVID-19. The protocol was immunoSEQ multiplex PCR, while the TCRdb copy is restricted to in-frame clones and leaves out a portion. The sample has approximately 65,000 clones, about 67% seen once. With the ViraFEST assay, the study expanded antigen-specific CD4+ T cells using viral peptide pools, then sequenced them. Culture proceeded for roughly ten days, and CD4+ T cells were then isolated. Subjects were given two BNT162b2 or mRNA-1273 vaccine doses. Antigen specificity for these receptors is unknown. The source material was CD4+ T cells from PBMCs cultured with HCoV-229E spike peptides, sampled after COVID-19 vaccination. All receptors come from a human donor who received a COVID-19 vaccine.

The chain links TRBV10-2 to TRBJ1-1; D unresolved. The CDR3 is 13 residues long. Germline assignment: CDR1 WSHSY and CDR2 SAAADI. Deletions cut 6 bases from V and 3 bases from J, with 11 bases between. The CDR3 spells CASSVVWDTEAFF. The CDR3 nucleotides are TGCGCCAGCAGCGTGGTGTGGGACACTGAAGCTTTCTTT.

The gene calls are TRBV28 and TRBJ1-2, with 8 bases aligning to TRBD1. CDR1 is MDHEN and CDR2 is SYDVKM in the germline V gene. This CDR3 is 14 amino acids long. J lost 8 bases, V lost 5 bases, and 10 bases had no gene match. CDR3 DNA: TGTGCCAGCAGTCCGGACAGGGTCGTTCGAGGCTACACCTTC. Protein product: CASSPDRVVRGYTF.

This chain joins TRBV24-1 and TRBJ2-3, with D tentatively TRBD2 (6 bases). Germline V gene data show CDR1 as KGHDR and CDR2 as SFDVKD. This CDR3 spans 12 amino acids. Trimming took off 10 bases at V and 6 bases at J, with 13 bases between the two ends. Here the CDR3 reads CATEGQGDTQYF. The CDR3 region has the DNA TGTGCCACGGAGGGCCAGGGTGATACGCAGTATTTT.

The rearrangement uses TRBV5-6 and TRBJ2-7; TRBD1 or TRBD2 may be the D gene (5 bases each). V shed 1 base and J shed 4 bases, with 21 bases lying between them. The germline V gene encodes CDR1 SGHDT and CDR2 YYEEEE. This CDR3 spans 17 amino acids. CDR3 DNA sequence: TGTGCCAGCAGCTTGACCGGGCAGGGTTGGGAGAGGTACGAGCAGTACGTC. This encodes CASSLTGQGWERYEQYV.

The rearrangement uses TRBV29-1 and TRBJ2-5; D remains ambiguous. From germline, CDR1 is SQVTM and CDR2 ANQGSEA. Trimming cost V 3 bases and J 2 bases, with 7 bases left between them. There are 12 residues in the CDR3. This chain's CDR3 is CSVEAFQETQYF. The CDR3 DNA reads as TGCAGCGTTGAGGCCTTTCAAGAGACCCAGTACTTC.

The CDR3 sequence: CASSPLRRDRGLREQYV. The DNA for the CDR3 is TGTGCCAGCAGCCCATTACGCCGGGACAGGGGGTTGCGCGAGCAGTACGTC. The chain employs TRBV9 and TRBJ2-7, with 11 positions matching TRBD1. CDR1 SGDLS and CDR2 YYNGEE come from the germline V gene. The length of the CDR3 is 17 residues. V shed 4 bases and J 6 bases; nucleotides not matched to a gene: 15.

V is TRBV10-1 and J is TRBJ2-5; D remains unclear. Germline V CDR1 and CDR2: WNHNN, SYGVQD (reference sequence). The CDR3 has 14 residues. V lost 0 bases and J 1 base, leaving 6 bases between the germline ends. The CDR3: CASSESASQETQYF. The CDR3 region has the DNA TGCGCCAGCAGTGAGTCGGCCAGCCAAGAGACCCAGTACTTC.

This chain connects TRBV30 to TRBJ1-4; maybe TRBD1 (5 bases). Germline lookup yields CDR1 GTSNPN and CDR2 SVGIG (reference sequence). This CDR3 spans 14 amino acids. V shed 6 bases and J shed 5 bases, with 16 bases lying between them. This chain's CDR3 is CACSRGTANEKLFF. DNA of the CDR3: TGTGCCTGCTCACGGGGGACGGCAAATGAAAAACTGTTTTTT.

V gene TRBV29-1 combines with J gene TRBJ2-2, with 10 bases aligning to TRBD2. CDR1 is SQVTM and CDR2 is ANQGSEA in the germline V gene. The trim removed 8 bases at V and 6 bases at J, leaving 9 bases unmatched. This CDR3 spans 14 amino acids. The CDR3 region is CSYRAGGVSGELFF. CDR3 DNA: TGCAGCTATAGAGCGGGGGGGGTCTCCGGGGAGCTGTTTTTT.

The chain has TRBV5-1 and TRBJ1-2; 8 nucleotides match TRBD1. CDR3 size: 17 residues. Trimming removed 0 bases from V and 0 bases from J; junction bases left unmatched: 7. Germline CDR1 and CDR2: SGHRS and YFSETQ. This CDR3 is CASSLGGTGGSNYGYTF. The CDR3 DNA reads TGCGCCAGCAGCTTGGGCGGTACAGGGGGTTCTAACTATGGCTACACCTTC.

The V and J genes are TRBV6-2 or TRBV6-3 and TRBJ1-2; possibly TRBD1 for D (5 bases). The V end was cut by 5 bases, the J end by 2 bases, with 9 bases between. Germline CDR1 and CDR2: MNHEY and SVGEGT. The CDR3 has 13 residues. DNA of the CDR3: TGTGCCAGCAGTGGGACGGTCAACTATGGCTACACCTTC. Translated: CASSGTVNYGYTF.

The chain couples TRBV29-1 to TRBJ1-1; no definite D call. Germline CDR1 and CDR2: SQVTM and ANQGSEA. The CDR3 runs to 12 residues. V shed 4 bases and J shed 1 base, with 7 bases lying between them. The CDR3 spells CSVGTGNTEAFF. The CDR3 bases are TGCAGCGTTGGGACGGGGAACACTGAAGCTTTCTTT.

The J gene is TRBJ1-2, the V gene TRBV5-1; D might be TRBD1 (6 bases). Deletions cut 0 bases from V and 0 bases from J, with 15 bases between. CDR3 size: 17 residues. Germline V gives CDR1 SGHRS, CDR2 YFSETQ. The CDR3 coding sequence is TGCGCCAGCAGCTTGGGGGGGACATTACCCGCTAACTATGGCTACACCTTC. Translated, it gives CASSLGGTLPANYGYTF.

This sequence joins TRBV3-1 (or the pseudogene TRBV3-2) and TRBJ2-3, with D unclear. Trimming pared 2 bases from V and 2 bases from J, leaving 2 bases between. In germline, CDR1 is LGHDT, CDR2 YNNKEL (reference sequence). The CDR3 extends over 12 amino acids. CDR3 sequence reads: CASSQSTDTQYF. DNA of the CDR3: TGTGCCAGCAGCCAATCCACAGATACGCAGTATTTT.